This TCR beta chain was retrieved from a study of shared clonotypes between healthy human individuals. This table comes from immunoSEQ multiplex PCR, and its TCRdb copy is limited to in-frame clones, with some not included. The table shows 1.5 million to 2.5 million clones, with about 95% occurring only once. Naive CD8 populations comprised CD45RO-negative cells positively selected for CCR7, excluding terminally differentiated effector memory CD45RA+ cells. Germline CDR1 and CDR2: MNHEY and SVGAGI. Trimming removed 2 bases at V and 1 base at J, with 11 bases between. The CDR3 sequence is 15 residues long.

Material for sequencing was naive CD8+ T cells sorted from blood. The rearrangement uses TRBV6-5 and TRBJ2-5, with D tentatively TRBD1 or TRBD2 (6 bases each). The receptor was derived from a man aged 18 to 30 in good health. DNA for the CDR3: TGTGCCAGCAGTTACACGGGGGCAATCCAAGAGACCCAGTACTTC. Translation gives CASSYTGAIQETQYF.